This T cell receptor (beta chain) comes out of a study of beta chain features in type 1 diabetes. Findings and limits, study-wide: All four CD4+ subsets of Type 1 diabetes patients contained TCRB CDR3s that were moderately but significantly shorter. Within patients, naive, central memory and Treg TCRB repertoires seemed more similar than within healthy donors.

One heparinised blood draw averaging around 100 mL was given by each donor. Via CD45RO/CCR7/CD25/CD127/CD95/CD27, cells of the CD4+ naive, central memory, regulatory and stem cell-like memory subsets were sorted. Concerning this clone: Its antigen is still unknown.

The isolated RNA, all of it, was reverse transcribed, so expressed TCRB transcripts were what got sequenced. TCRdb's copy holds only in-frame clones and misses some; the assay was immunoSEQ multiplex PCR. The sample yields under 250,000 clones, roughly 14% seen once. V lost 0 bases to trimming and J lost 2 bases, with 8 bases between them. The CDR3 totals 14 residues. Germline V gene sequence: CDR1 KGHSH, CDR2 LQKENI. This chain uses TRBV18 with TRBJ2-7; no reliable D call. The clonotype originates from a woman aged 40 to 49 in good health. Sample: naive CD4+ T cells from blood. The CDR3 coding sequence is TGTGCCAGCTCACCACCCTCAGTTACCTACGAGCAGTACTTC. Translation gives CASSPPSVTYEQYF.